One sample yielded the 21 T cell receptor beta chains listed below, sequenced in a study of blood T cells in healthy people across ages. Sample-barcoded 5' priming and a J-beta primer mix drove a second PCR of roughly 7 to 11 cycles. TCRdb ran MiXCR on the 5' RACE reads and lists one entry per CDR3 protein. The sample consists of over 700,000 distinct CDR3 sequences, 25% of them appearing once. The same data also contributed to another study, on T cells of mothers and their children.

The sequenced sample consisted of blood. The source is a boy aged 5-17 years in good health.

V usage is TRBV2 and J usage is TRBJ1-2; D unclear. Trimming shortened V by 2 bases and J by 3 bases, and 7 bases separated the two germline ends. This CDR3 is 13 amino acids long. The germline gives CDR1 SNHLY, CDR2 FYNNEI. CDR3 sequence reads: CASSEMAYYGYTF. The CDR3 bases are TGTGCCAGCAGTGAAATGGCCTACTATGGCTACACCTTC.

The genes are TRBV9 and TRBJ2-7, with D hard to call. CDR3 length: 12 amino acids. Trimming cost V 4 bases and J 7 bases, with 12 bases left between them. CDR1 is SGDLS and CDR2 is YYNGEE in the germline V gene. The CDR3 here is CASSPRTGEQYF. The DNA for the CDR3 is TGTGCCAGCAGCCCAAGGACCGGGGAGCAGTACTTC.

The CDR3 bases are TGTGCCACCAGTGTGGGAGCCTCTGGGACCCAGTACTTC. Translated: CATSVGASGTQYF. This chain uses TRBV24-1 with TRBJ2-5, with D possibly being TRBD2 (5 bases). The germline gives CDR1 KGHDR, CDR2 SFDVKD. Trimming stripped 5 bases from V and 7 bases from J, with 13 bases between. The CDR3 loop spans 13 amino acids.

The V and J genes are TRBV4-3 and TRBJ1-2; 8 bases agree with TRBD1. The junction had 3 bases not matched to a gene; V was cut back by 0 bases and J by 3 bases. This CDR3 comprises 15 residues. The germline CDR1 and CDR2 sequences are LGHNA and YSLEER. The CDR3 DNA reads TGCGCCAGCAGCCAAGAACGGACAGGGTACTATGGCTACACCTTC. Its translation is CASSQERTGYYGYTF.

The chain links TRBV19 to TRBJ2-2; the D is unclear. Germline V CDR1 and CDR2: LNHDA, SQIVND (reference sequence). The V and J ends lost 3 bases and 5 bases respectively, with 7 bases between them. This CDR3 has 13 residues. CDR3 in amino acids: CASSIMRTGELFF. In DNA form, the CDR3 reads TGTGCCAGTAGTATTATGAGGACCGGGGAGCTGTTTTTT.

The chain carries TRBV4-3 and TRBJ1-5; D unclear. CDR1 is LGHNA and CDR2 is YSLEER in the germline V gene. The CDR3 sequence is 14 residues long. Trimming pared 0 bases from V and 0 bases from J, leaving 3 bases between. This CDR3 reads CASSQDYSNQPQHF. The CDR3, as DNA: TGCGCCAGCAGCCAAGACTATAGCAATCAGCCCCAGCATTTT.

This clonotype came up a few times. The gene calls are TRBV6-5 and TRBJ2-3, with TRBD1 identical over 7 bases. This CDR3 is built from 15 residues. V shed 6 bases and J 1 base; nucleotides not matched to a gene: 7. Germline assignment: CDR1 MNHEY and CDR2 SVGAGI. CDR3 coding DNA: TGTGCCAGCAGCCCCGGGACAGCGGGCACAGATACGCAGTATTTT. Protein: CASSPGTAGTDTQYF.

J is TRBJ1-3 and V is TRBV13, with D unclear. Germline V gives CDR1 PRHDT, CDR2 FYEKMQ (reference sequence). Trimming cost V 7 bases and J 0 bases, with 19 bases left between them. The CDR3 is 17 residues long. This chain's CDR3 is CASTYRRTVPSGNTIYF. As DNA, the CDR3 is TGTGCCAGCACGTACCGAAGGACGGTCCCCTCTGGAAACACCATATATTTT.

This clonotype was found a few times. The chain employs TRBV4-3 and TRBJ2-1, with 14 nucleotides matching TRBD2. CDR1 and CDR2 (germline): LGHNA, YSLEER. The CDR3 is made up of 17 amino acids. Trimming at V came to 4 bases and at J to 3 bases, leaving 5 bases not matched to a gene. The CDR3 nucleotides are TGCGCCAGCAGCCGAGACGGACTAGCGGGGGGCTACAATGAGCAGTTCTTC. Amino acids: CASSRDGLAGGYNEQFF.

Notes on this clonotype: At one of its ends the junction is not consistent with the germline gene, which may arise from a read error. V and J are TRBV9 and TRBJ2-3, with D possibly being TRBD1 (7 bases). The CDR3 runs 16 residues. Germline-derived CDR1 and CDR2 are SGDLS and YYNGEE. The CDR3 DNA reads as TGTGCCAGCAGCCCTCGGGGGACAGTTAGCATAGATACGCAGTATTTT. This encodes CASSPRGTVSIDTQYF.

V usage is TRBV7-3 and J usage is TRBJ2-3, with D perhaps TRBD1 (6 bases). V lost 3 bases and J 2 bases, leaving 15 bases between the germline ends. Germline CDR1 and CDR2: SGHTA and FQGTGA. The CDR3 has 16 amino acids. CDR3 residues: CASSLGAQANTDTQYF. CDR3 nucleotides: TGTGCCAGCAGCTTGGGGGCGCAGGCTAACACAGATACGCAGTATTTT. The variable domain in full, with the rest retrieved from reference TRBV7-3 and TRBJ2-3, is GAGVSQTPSNKVTEKGKYVELRCDPISGHTALYWYRQSLGQGPEFLIYFQGTGAADDSGLPNDRFFAVRPEGSVSTLKIQRTERGDSAVYLCASSLGAQANTDTQYFGPGTRLTVL.

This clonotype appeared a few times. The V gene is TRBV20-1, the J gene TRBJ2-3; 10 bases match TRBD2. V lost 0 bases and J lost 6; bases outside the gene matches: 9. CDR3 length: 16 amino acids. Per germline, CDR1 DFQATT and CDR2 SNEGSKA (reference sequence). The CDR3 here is CSARDGLAGGGDTQYF. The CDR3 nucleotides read TGCAGTGCTAGAGATGGGTTAGCGGGAGGAGGCGATACGCAGTATTTT.

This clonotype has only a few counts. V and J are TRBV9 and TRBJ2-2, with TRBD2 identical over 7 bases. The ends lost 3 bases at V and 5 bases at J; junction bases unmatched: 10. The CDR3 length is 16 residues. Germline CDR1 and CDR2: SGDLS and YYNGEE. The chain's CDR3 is CASSAGTTLGTGELFF. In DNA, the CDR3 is TGTGCCAGCAGCGCGGGGACTACCTTGGGGACCGGGGAGCTGTTTTTT.

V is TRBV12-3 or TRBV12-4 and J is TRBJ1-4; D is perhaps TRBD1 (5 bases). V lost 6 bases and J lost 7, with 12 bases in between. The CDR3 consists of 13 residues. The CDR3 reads CASSRSTGEKLFF. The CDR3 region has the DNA TGTGCCAGCAGCCGCTCTACAGGTGAAAAACTGTTTTTT.

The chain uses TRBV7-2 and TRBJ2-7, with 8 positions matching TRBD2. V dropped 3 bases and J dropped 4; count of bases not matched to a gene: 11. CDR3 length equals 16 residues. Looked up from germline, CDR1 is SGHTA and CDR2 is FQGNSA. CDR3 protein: CASSFGPLTSGYEQYF. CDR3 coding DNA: TGTGCCAGCAGCTTCGGACCCCTAACTAGCGGATACGAGCAGTACTTC. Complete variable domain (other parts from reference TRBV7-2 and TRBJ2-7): GAGVSQSPSNKVTEKGKDVELRCDPISGHTALYWYRQSLGQGLEFLIYFQGNSAPDKSGLPSDRFSAERTGGSVSTLTIQRTQQEDSAVYLCASSFGPLTSGYEQYFGPGTRLTVT.

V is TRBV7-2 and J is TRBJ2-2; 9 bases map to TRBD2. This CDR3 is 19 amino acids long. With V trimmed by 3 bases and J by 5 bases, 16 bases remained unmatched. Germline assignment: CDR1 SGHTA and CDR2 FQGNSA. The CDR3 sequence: CASSLRAVSGRYVTGELFF. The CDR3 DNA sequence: TGTGCCAGCAGCTTGAGGGCCGTTAGCGGGAGATATGTGACCGGGGAGCTGTTTTTT.

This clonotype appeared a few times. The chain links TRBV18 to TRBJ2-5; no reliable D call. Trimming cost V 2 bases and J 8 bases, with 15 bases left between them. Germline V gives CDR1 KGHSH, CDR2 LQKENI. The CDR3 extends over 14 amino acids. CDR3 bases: TGTGCCAGCTCACCAGTTCAAGGCTCGGATACCCAGTACTTC. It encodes CASSPVQGSDTQYF. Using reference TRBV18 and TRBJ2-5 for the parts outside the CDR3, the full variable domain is NAGVMQNPRHLVRRRGQEARLRCSPMKGHSHVYWYRQLPEEGLKFMVYLQKENIIDESGMPKERFSAEFPKEGPSILRIQQVVRGDSAAYFCASSPVQGSDTQYFGPGTRLLVL.

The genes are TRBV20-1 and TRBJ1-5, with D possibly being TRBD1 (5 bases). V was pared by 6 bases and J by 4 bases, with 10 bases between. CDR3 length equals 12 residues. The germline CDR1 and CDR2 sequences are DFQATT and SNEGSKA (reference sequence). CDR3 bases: TGCAGTGCCCAGACAGAAAATCAGCCCCAGCATTTT. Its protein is CSAQTENQPQHF.

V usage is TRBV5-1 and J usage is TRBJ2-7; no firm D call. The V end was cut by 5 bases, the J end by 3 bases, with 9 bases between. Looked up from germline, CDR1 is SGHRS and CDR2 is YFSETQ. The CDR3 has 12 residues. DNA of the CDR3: TGCGCCAGCAGGAATCAAGGCTACGAGCAGTACTTC. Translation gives CASRNQGYEQYF.

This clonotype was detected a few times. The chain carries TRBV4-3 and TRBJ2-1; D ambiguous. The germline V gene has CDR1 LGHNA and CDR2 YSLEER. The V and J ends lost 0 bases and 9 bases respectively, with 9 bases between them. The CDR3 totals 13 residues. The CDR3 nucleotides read TGCGCCAGCAGCCAAGAGCGTCGGAGTGAGCAGTTCTTC. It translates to CASSQERRSEQFF.

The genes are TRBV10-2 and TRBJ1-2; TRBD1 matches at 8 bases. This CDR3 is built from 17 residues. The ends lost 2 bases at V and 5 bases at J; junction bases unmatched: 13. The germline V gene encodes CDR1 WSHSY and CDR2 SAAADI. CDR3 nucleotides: TGCGCCAGCAGTGAGAGGGCAGGGGGCCGGGGGATATATGGCTACACCTTC. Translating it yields CASSERAGGRGIYGYTF.